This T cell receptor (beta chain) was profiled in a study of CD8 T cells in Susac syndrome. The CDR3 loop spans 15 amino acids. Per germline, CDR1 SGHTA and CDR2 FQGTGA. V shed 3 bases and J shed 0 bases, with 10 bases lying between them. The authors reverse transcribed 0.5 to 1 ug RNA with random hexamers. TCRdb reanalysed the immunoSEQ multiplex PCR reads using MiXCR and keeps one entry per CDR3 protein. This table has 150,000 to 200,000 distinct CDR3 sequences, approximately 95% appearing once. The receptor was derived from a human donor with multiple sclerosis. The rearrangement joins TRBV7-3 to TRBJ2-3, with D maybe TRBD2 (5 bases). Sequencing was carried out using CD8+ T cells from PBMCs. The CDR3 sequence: CASSFSVRSTDTQYF. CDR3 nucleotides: TGTGCCAGCAGCTTTAGCGTGAGAAGCACAGATACGCAGTATTTT.